The entry that follows covers one T cell receptor (beta chain) sequence. These data belong to a study of brain T cells in children with intractable seizures. As to time point: blood from clinic visit 5 months post-surgery; TSC patient then seizure free. Pre-surgery treatment included at least one anti-epileptic drug. The data were produced by immunoSEQ multiplex PCR, yet TCRdb's version contains in-frame clones alone and is incomplete. The sample lists about 340,000 clones; 93% were seen once. This receptor was obtained from a boy younger than two with tuberous sclerosis and intractable seizures. This specimen was peripheral blood, taken less than 6 months after surgery.

The CDR3 is CASSRDRGNEKLFF. The DNA of the CDR3 is TGTGCCAGTAGTAGGGACAGGGGCAATGAAAAACTGTTTTTT. This sequence joins TRBV19 and TRBJ1-4, with 10 positions matching TRBD1. There are 14 residues in the CDR3. Germline loops: CDR1 LNHDA, CDR2 SQIVND (reference sequence). V shed 4 bases and J 5 bases; nucleotides not matched to a gene: 1.